Listed below are T cell receptor beta chains from one sample, sequenced in a study of T cells in Graves' hyperthyroidism and ophthalmopathy. TCRdb re-analysed the multiplex PCR reads in MiXCR, keeping a single row per CDR3 protein. The sample carries 270,000 or so distinct CDR3 sequences, 25% to 30% recorded once. The sequenced sample consisted of blood. These receptor sequences come from a middle-aged man with Graves' hyperthyroidism that later progressed to Graves' ophthalmopathy. CDR3s include the opening cysteine and the closing phenylalanine or tryptophan. Each record gives: CDR3 length, V gene, J gene, D gene, clone size, CDR3 DNA, CDR3 protein. A D gene is named only where the DNA matches it firmly. The listing skips clone size in some rows; elsewhere it reads once, few, many or a size class.

13,TRBV12-3/TRBV12-4,TRBJ1-1,NA,many,TGTGCCAGCAGTTTGTGGGTTGACACTGAAGCTTTCTTT,CASSLWVDTEAFF
13,TRBV6-1,TRBJ2-5,NA,many,TGTGCCAGCAGTGAAGATCCAGGCGAGACCCAGTACTTC,CASSEDPGETQYF
13,TRBV2,TRBJ2-7,NA,many,TGTGCCAGCAGGACTACGAACTCCTACGAGCAGTACTTC,CASRTTNSYEQYF
13,TRBV30,TRBJ2-7,TRBD1,many,TGTGCCTGGAGGGGACAGGGCAGATACGAGCAGTACTTC,CAWRGQGRYEQYF
13,TRBV28,TRBJ2-7,NA,NA,TGTGCCAGCAGTTTAACTGGGCCCTACGAGCAGTACTTC,CASSLTGPYEQYF
14,TRBV12-3/TRBV12-4,TRBJ2-2,NA,many,TGTGCCAGCAGTTTAGAAGCGACCGCCGGGGAGCTGTTTTTT,CASSLEATAGELFF
17,TRBV4-2,TRBJ1-1,TRBD1,many,TGTGCCAGCAGCCAAGGGGCGGACAGGGGGCTGAACACTGAAGCTTTCTTT,CASSQGADRGLNTEAFF
14,TRBV20-1,TRBJ2-7,NA,once,TGCAGTGCCGGGCGCGGCGGGATTATCGACGAGCAGTACTTC,CSAGRGGIIDEQYF
13,TRBV7-3,TRBJ2-5,NA,many,TGTGCCAGCAGCTTAAAGAACCAAGAGACCCAGTACTTC,CASSLKNQETQYF
15,TRBV5-1,TRBJ1-1,TRBD1,many,TGCGCCAGCAGCACCGGACAGGTCATGGACACTGAAGCTTTCTTT,CASSTGQVMDTEAFF
14,TRBV20-1,TRBJ2-7,NA,many,TGCAGTGCTAGCACCGGGACAATATTTCACGAGCAGTACTTC,CSASTGTIFHEQYF
15,TRBV6-5,TRBJ1-6,NA,many,TGTGCCAGCAACATCCAGGGTATGGGAAATTCACCCCTCCACTTT,CASNIQGMGNSPLHF
13,TRBV20-1,TRBJ1-1,NA,many,TGCAGTGCTGAGGGACGTTTGAACACTGAAGCTTTCTTT,CSAEGRLNTEAFF
13,TRBV11-2,TRBJ2-3,NA,many,TGTGCCAGCAGCCGCCGCCGGATGGACACGCAGTATTTT,CASSRRRMDTQYF
12,TRBV12-3/TRBV12-4,TRBJ1-1,TRBD1,NA,TGTGCCAGCACCGTTGGACAGGGCAAAGCTTTCTTT,CASTVGQGKAFF
16,TRBV20-1,TRBJ1-1,NA,many,TGCAGTGCTAGATGGGCGGGGATTAGGAGGAACACTGAAGCTTTCTTT,CSARWAGIRRNTEAFF
15,TRBV4-2,TRBJ1-5,NA,NA,TGTGCCAGCAGCCAAGATGGGGAGGGAAATCAGCCCCAGCATTTT,CASSQDGEGNQPQHF
14,TRBV5-1,TRBJ1-1,NA,many,TGCGCCAGCAGCAAGAGACAGGAGAACACTGAAGCTTTCTTT,CASSKRQENTEAFF
14,TRBV5-1,TRBJ1-5,TRBD1,many,TGCGCCAGCAGCGGGGGGACAGGCGATCAGCCCCAGCATTTT,CASSGGTGDQPQHF
14,TRBV5-1,TRBJ1-5,NA,NA,TGCGCCAGCAGCCCCGGGACCCAGCATCAGCCCCAGCATTTT,CASSPGTQHQPQHF
12,TRBV20-1,TRBJ1-4,NA,many,TGCAGTGCTAGATCCAGGGAGGCAAAACTGTTTTTT,CSARSREAKLFF
13,TRBV6-1,TRBJ1-2,NA,few,TGTGCCAGCAGGGAGGACGGAAACTATGGCTACACCTTC,CASREDGNYGYTF
14,TRBV11-1,TRBJ1-1,NA,many,TGTGCCAGCAGCCCGGAACAGAGTATGACTGAAGCTTTCTTT,CASSPEQSMTEAFF
14,TRBV28,TRBJ1-1,NA,many,TGTGCCAGCAGCCGCAGGGACTCGAACACTGAAGCTTTCTTT,CASSRRDSNTEAFF
13,TRBV11-2,TRBJ1-1,NA,NA,TGTGCCAGCAGCTTAGTCGTAATTCGTGAAGCTTTCTTT,CASSLVVIREAFF
15,TRBV11-2,TRBJ1-2,NA,many,TGTGCCAGCAGCTTTCCTGACCCAGCTAACTATGGCTACACCTTC,CASSFPDPANYGYTF
13,TRBV6-5,TRBJ2-2,TRBD1,many,TGTGCCAGCATGGGTGGGACAGTGGGGGAGCTGTTTTTT,CASMGGTVGELFF
14,TRBV27,TRBJ2-7,NA,NA,TGTGCCAGCAGTACAACCGACAGTTATCACGAGCAGTACTTC,CASSTTDSYHEQYF
13,TRBV27,TRBJ2-7,TRBD2,many,TGTGCCAGCAGTCCACGGGCGGGAGGCGAGCAGTACTTC,CASSPRAGGEQYF
14,TRBV19,TRBJ1-2,NA,NA,TGTGCCAGTAAGGATGACGCGACGGATTATGGCTACACCTTC,CASKDDATDYGYTF
15,TRBV28,TRBJ1-1,NA,many,TGTGCCAGCAGGTCCCCGGGGGGGCTGAACACTGAAGCTTTCTTT,CASRSPGGLNTEAFF
14,TRBV5-1,TRBJ1-2,TRBD1,many,TGCGCCAGCAGTTTTTCGGACAGGGACTATGGCTACACCTTC,CASSFSDRDYGYTF
15,TRBV28,TRBJ1-3,NA,NA,TGTGCCAGCAGTCCCCCCCGGACCTCTGGAAACACCATATATTTT,CASSPPRTSGNTIYF
14,TRBV15,TRBJ1-5,NA,NA,TGTGCCACCAGCAGAGAATCTGGCAATCAGCCCCAGCATTTT,CATSRESGNQPQHF
13,TRBV18,TRBJ1-1,NA,many,TGTGCCAGCAGCCCGACGGTGAACACTGAAGCTTTCTTT,CASSPTVNTEAFF
14,TRBV7-2,TRBJ2-5,NA,many,TGTGCCAGCAGCGACGGACCTCGCCAAGAGACCCAGTACTTC,CASSDGPRQETQYF
14,TRBV5-1,TRBJ2-7,NA,many,TGCGCCAGCAGCTTTTCGACAAGTTCCTACGAGCAGTACTTC,CASSFSTSSYEQYF
17,TRBV4-2,TRBJ2-2,NA,many,TGTGCCAGCAGCCAAGTCGACCAGCGGGCGTTCACCGGGGAGCTGTTTTTT,CASSQVDQRAFTGELFF
14,TRBV12-3/TRBV12-4,TRBJ1-3,NA,many,TGTGCCAGCAGTTCCCACCCACAGGGTGTAACCATATATTTT,CASSSHPQGVTIYF